One sample yielded the 27 T cell receptor beta chains listed below, sequenced in a study of cytomegalovirus exposure and HLA in healthy donors (dated by TCRdb to between 2016 and 2019). Libraries were constructed by the immunoSEQ multiplex PCR assay. For the multiplex PCR, a mixture combining 60 forward primers for TCR Vbeta segments and 13 reverse primers for TCR Jbeta segments was used. The immuneACCESS repertoire file appears here via TCRdb, limited to in-frame rearrangements. These files lack a portion of the clones; in checked studies, under half of the deficit traces to unresolved V genes, and the cause of the others is not known. This sample lists some 150,000 clones; roughly three quarters were detected once. The ten most abundant clones make up approximately 1.8% of the sample. Sample: PBMCs. The receptor set was obtained from a woman aged 25-40 years in good health and CMV-seronegative.

The V call is TRBV7-9, the J call TRBJ2-7; D might be TRBD1 (6 bases). V was pared by 3 bases and J by 5 bases, with 14 bases between. Germline CDR1 is SEHNR and CDR2 is FQNEAQ (reference sequence). The CDR3 spans 14 residues. CDR3 amino acids: CASSLGQGSNEQYV. Written as DNA, the CDR3 is TGTGCCAGCAGCTTGGGGCAGGGGTCCAACGAGCAGTACGTC.

The chain recombines TRBV7-9 with TRBJ1-6; a weak D match, TRBD1 (5 bases). Germline assignment: CDR1 SEHNR and CDR2 FQNEAQ (reference sequence). The CDR3 sequence is 14 residues long. Trimming took 5 bases from V and 7 from J, leaving 12 bases between them. CDR3 region: CASSPRVGNSPLHF. The CDR3 DNA is TGTGCCAGCAGCCCCAGGGTGGGCAATTCACCCCTCCACTTT.

V usage is TRBV30 and J usage is TRBJ1-1; no clear D gene. V was clipped by 3 bases and J by 0 bases, with 8 bases between them. Germline lookup yields CDR1 GTSNPN and CDR2 SVGIG (reference sequence). This CDR3 has 13 amino acids. DNA for the CDR3: TGTGCCTGGAGAGGCGGAGTGAACACTGAAGCTTTCTTT. Amino acids: CAWRGGVNTEAFF.

This chain connects TRBV2 to TRBJ2-7; tentative D call: TRBD2 (5 bases). Trimming removed 6 bases at V and 5 bases at J, with 11 bases between. CDR3 length: 12 residues. Germline V gene sequence: CDR1 SNHLY, CDR2 FYNNEI. Written as DNA, the CDR3 is TGTGCCAGCAGCCTAGCAGTCCACGAGCAGTACTTC. Translated: CASSLAVHEQYF.

V and J are TRBV29-1 and TRBJ2-3, with 7 positions matching TRBD1. The CDR3 contains 13 residues. J was trimmed by 4 bases and V by 4 bases; bases with no gene match: 5. Germline loops: CDR1 SQVTM, CDR2 ANQGSEA. Here the CDR3 DNA reads TGCAGCGTTGGACAGGGTGGCGCAGATACGCAGTATTTT. Protein sequence: CSVGQGGADTQYF.

This clone is a singleton in its sample. CDR3 in DNA: TGTGCCAGCAGCTTCGTTGGGGAGGCCACTGAAGCTTTCTTT. Its translation: CASSFVGEATEAFF. The V and J genes are TRBV7-9 and TRBJ1-1, with D unclear. CDR3 length: 14 amino acids. V gave up 3 bases and J gave up 4 bases, with 12 bases separating them. Germline CDR1 is SEHNR and CDR2 is FQNEAQ (reference sequence).

The rearrangement links TRBV28 to TRBJ1-5; possibly TRBD1 for D (6 bases). V dropped 3 bases and J dropped 6 bases, with 15 bases sitting between them. The CDR3 runs to 15 residues. The germline V gene has CDR1 MDHEN and CDR2 SYDVKM. The DNA for the CDR3 is TGTGCCAGCAGTTTCAGGGGAAATTATGTTCAGCCCCAGCATTTT. The encoded protein is CASSFRGNYVQPQHF.

The chain uses TRBV5-1 and TRBJ2-3, with 8 bases lining up with TRBD2. Per germline, CDR1 SGHRS and CDR2 YFSETQ. CDR3 length equals 17 residues. J gave up 1 base and V 3 bases, and 10 bases lay outside the gene matches. CDR3 nucleotides: TGCGCCAGCAGCTACGGGGGGATGACTAGCGGCACAGATACGCAGTATTTT. It translates to CASSYGGMTSGTDTQYF.

J is TRBJ2-5 and V is TRBV27, with 12 nucleotides matching TRBD2. CDR1 and CDR2 (germline): MNHEY, SMNVEV (reference sequence). The CDR3 consists of 15 residues. The ends lost 5 bases at V and 5 bases at J; junction bases unmatched: 6. The CDR3 spells CASSARLAGVETQYF. CDR3 DNA sequence: TGTGCCAGCAGTGCCCGACTAGCGGGAGTCGAGACCCAGTACTTC.

The chain is built from TRBV5-1 and TRBJ2-3; TRBD2 matches at 8 bases. CDR3 size: 16 residues. From germline, CDR1 is SGHRS and CDR2 YFSETQ. The V and J ends lost 4 bases and 5 bases, in that order; junction bases with no gene match: 12. CDR3 sequence reads: CASSPVSAGGGDTQYF. CDR3 in DNA: TGCGCCAGCAGCCCGGTTTCCGCGGGAGGAGGAGATACGCAGTATTTT.

This chain uses TRBV29-1 with TRBJ2-7, with 11 positions matching TRBD1. The V and J ends lost 4 bases and 0 bases, in that order; junction bases with no gene match: 11. The V gene's germline CDR1 is SQVTM and CDR2 ANQGSEA. The CDR3 totals 17 residues. The CDR3 sequence: CSVGGSAGTGGSYEQYF. Written as DNA, the CDR3 is TGCAGCGTTGGCGGGTCTGCGGGGACAGGGGGCTCCTACGAGCAGTACTTC.

The gene calls are TRBV6-1 and TRBJ1-6; 7 bases are a match to TRBD1. The junction had 13 bases not matched to a gene; V was cut back by 0 bases and J by 5 bases. The CDR3 covers 19 residues. CDR1 and CDR2 from the germline V gene are MNHNS and SASEGT. The CDR3, as DNA: TGTGCCAGCAGTGAAGCTTCCTTCATTGGGCAGGGGGATAATTCACCCCTCCACTTT. Protein product: CASSEASFIGQGDNSPLHF.

The chain combines TRBV19 with TRBJ1-3; 9 bases align to TRBD1. The CDR3 is made up of 16 amino acids. Per germline, CDR1 LNHDA and CDR2 SQIVND (reference sequence). Germline trimming cut 6 bases from V and 0 bases from J; bases unmatched to any gene: 6. The CDR3 sequence: CASSRDRDFSGNTIYF. As DNA, the CDR3 is TGTGCCAGTAGCAGGGACAGGGACTTCTCTGGAAACACCATATATTTT.

The chain employs TRBV6-1 and TRBJ1-5, with 7 bases matching TRBD1. The germline gives CDR1 MNHNS, CDR2 SASEGT. After removal of 7 bases from V and 4 bases from J, the junction contained 1 base not matched to a gene. The CDR3 runs to 12 residues. CDR3 loop: CASTTGNQPQHF. The CDR3, as DNA: TGTGCCAGCACGACAGGGAATCAGCCCCAGCATTTT.

The chain links TRBV5-4 to TRBJ2-2; TRBD2 aligns across 8 bases. From germline, CDR1 is SGHNT and CDR2 YYREEE (reference sequence). V lost 2 bases to trimming and J lost 5 bases; unmatched junction nucleotides: 8. The CDR3 has 16 amino acids. The CDR3 reads CASSFTGGADTGELFF. CDR3 sequence (DNA): TGTGCCAGCAGCTTCACGGGGGGGGCGGATACCGGGGAGCTGTTTTTT.

This chain connects TRBV5-4 to TRBJ2-2, with D maybe TRBD1 (6 bases). CDR3 length: 17 amino acids. CDR1 is SGHNT, CDR2 YYREEE, per germline (reference sequence). V lost 2 bases and J 3 bases, leaving 17 bases between the germline ends. CDR3 amino acids: CASSFEPGVKDTGELFF. DNA of the CDR3: TGTGCCAGCAGCTTCGAGCCAGGGGTAAAAGACACCGGGGAGCTGTTTTTT.

The V gene is TRBV28, the J gene TRBJ2-1; a possible D gene is TRBD2 (5 bases). CDR3 length: 16 residues. Germline V gives CDR1 MDHEN, CDR2 SYDVKM. Trimming pared 3 bases from V and 7 bases from J, leaving 19 bases between. DNA of the CDR3: TGTGCCAGCAGTTTCCCTTCTGCGGGTCCTAGGAATGAGCAGTTCTTC. As protein: CASSFPSAGPRNEQFF.

This clone was found a few times. V gene TRBV7-9 combines with J gene TRBJ1-6; D not certain. Trimming took off 4 bases at V and 10 bases at J, with 8 bases between the two ends. CDR3 length: 12 amino acids. Germline CDR1 is SEHNR and CDR2 is FQNEAQ (reference sequence). CDR3 protein: CASSYSNSPLHF. The DNA for the CDR3 is TGTGCCAGCAGCTACTCAAACTCACCCCTCCACTTT.

J is TRBJ2-5 and V is TRBV19; 7 bases match TRBD1. V lost 3 bases and J lost 0; bases outside the gene matches: 1. The germline V gene has CDR1 LNHDA and CDR2 SQIVND (reference sequence). The CDR3 length is 14 residues. The DNA for the CDR3 is TGTGCCAGTAGTATGGGACAGTACCAAGAGACCCAGTACTTC. It codes for CASSMGQYQETQYF.

J is TRBJ1-5 and V is TRBV29-1; the D is unclear. Deletions cut 6 bases from V and 2 bases from J, with 17 bases between. This CDR3 has 15 residues. Looked up from germline, CDR1 is SQVTM and CDR2 is ANQGSEA. CDR3 loop: CSVREGLGGNQPQHF. In DNA, the CDR3 is TGCAGCGTGAGGGAGGGATTGGGCGGCAATCAGCCCCAGCATTTT.

This clone was detected only a few times. This chain joins TRBV27 and TRBJ1-4; TRBD1 matches at 10 bases. CDR3 length equals 15 residues. Germline lookup yields CDR1 MNHEY and CDR2 SMNVEV (reference sequence). After removal of 5 bases from V and 2 bases from J, the junction contained 2 bases not matched to a gene. CDR3: CASSPGQGTNEKLFF. The DNA for the CDR3 is TGTGCCAGCAGTCCGGGACAGGGGACTAATGAAAAACTGTTTTTT.

The chain carries TRBV5-1 and TRBJ2-1, with 10 bases that match TRBD1. V dropped 0 bases and J dropped 4; count of bases not matched to a gene: 4. This CDR3 is 16 amino acids long. CDR1 is SGHRS and CDR2 is YFSETQ in the germline V gene. The CDR3 DNA is TGCGCCAGCAGCTTGGGACAGGGGGCTAGTTACAATGAGCAGTTCTTC. Its protein is CASSLGQGASYNEQFF.

The chain uses TRBV7-2 and TRBJ2-1, with 13 bases matching TRBD2. This CDR3 is 15 amino acids long. Germline V lookup: CDR1 SGHTA, CDR2 FQGNSA. V gave up 6 bases and J gave up 7 bases; unmatched junction bases: 6. CDR3 sequence: CASSPGLAGTNEQFF. CDR3 DNA: TGTGCCAGCAGTCCGGGACTAGCGGGGACAAATGAGCAGTTCTTC.

This clone was observed once. This chain links TRBV5-1 with TRBJ1-6, with a tentative D call TRBD1 (5 bases). Germline CDR1 and CDR2: SGHRS and YFSETQ. V was pared by 1 base and J by 6 bases, with 14 bases between. The CDR3 loop spans 16 amino acids. The CDR3 DNA is TGCGCCAGCAGCTTGTACCGGGGCGGGACTAATTCACCCCTCCACTTT. Translated, it gives CASSLYRGGTNSPLHF. The whole variable domain, filled in from reference TRBV5-1 and TRBJ1-6, reads KAGVTQTPRYLIKTRGQQVTLSCSPISGHRSVSWYQQTPGQGLQFLFEYFSETQRNKGNFPGRFSGRQFSNSRSEMNVSTLELGDSALYLCASSLYRGGTNSPLHFGNGTRLTVT.

The sample holds a few counts of this clone. V and J are TRBV2 and TRBJ1-3; D ambiguous. The germline V gene has CDR1 SNHLY and CDR2 FYNNEI. V lost 2 bases and J 0 bases, leaving 8 bases between the germline ends. The CDR3 has 15 amino acids. CDR3 sequence reads: CASSEYSSSGNTIYF. The DNA for the CDR3 is TGTGCCAGCAGTGAATACAGTTCCTCTGGAAACACCATATATTTT.

The chain recombines TRBV30 with TRBJ2-7; 10 positions match TRBD2. The trim removed 5 bases at V and 9 bases at J, leaving 7 bases unmatched. The CDR3 length is 12 residues. The germline gives CDR1 GTSNPN, CDR2 SVGIG (reference sequence). The CDR3 DNA reads as TGTGCCTGGGGTCTTAGCGGGGGGCGGCAGTACGTC. Amino acid sequence: CAWGLSGGRQYV.

The chain couples TRBV10-3 to TRBJ2-7; 10 bases align to TRBD2. CDR1 is ENHRY, CDR2 SYGVKD, per germline. V lost 9 bases to trimming and J lost 1 base; unmatched junction nucleotides: 9. The CDR3 runs to 15 residues. The CDR3 sequence is CAISGGLADSYEQYF. CDR3 bases: TGTGCCATTTCGGGAGGACTAGCGGATTCCTACGAGCAGTACTTC.